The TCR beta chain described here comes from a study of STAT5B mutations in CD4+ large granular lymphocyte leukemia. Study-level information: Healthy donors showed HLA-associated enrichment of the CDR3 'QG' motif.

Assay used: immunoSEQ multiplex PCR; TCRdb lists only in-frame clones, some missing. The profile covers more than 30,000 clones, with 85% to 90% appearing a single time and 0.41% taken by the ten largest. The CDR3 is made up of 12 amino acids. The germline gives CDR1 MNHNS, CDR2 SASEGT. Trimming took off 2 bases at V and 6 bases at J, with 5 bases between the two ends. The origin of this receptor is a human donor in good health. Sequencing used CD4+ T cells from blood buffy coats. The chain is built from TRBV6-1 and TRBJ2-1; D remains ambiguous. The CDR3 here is CASSEPGNEQFF. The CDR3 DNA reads TGTGCCAGCAGTGAACCGGGCAATGAGCAGTTCTTC.